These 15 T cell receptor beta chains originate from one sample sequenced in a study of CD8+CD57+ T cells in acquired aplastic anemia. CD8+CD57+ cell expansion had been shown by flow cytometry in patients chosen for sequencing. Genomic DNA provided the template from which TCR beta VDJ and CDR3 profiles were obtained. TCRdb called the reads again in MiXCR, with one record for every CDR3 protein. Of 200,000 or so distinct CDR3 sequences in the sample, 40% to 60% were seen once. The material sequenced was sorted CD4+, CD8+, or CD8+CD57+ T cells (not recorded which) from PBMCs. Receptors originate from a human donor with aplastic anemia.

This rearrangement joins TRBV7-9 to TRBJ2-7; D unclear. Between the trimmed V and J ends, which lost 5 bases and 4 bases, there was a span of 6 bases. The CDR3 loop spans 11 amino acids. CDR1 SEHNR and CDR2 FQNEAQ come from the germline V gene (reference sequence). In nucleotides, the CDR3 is TGTGCCAGCAGCCCACATTACGAGCAGTACTTC. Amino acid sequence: CASSPHYEQYF.

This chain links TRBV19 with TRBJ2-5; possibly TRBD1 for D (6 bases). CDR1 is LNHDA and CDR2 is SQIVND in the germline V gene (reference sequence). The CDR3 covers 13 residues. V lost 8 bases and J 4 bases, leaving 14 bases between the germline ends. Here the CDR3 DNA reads TGTGCCAGTCCTGGCAGGGGACGAGAGACCCAGTACTTC. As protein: CASPGRGRETQYF.

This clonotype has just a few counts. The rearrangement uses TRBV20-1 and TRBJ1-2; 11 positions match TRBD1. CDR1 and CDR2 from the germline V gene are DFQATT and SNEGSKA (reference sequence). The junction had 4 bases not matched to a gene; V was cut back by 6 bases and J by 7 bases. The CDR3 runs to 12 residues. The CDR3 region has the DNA TGCAGTGCAAAGGACAGGGGGCTTGGCTACACCTTC. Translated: CSAKDRGLGYTF.

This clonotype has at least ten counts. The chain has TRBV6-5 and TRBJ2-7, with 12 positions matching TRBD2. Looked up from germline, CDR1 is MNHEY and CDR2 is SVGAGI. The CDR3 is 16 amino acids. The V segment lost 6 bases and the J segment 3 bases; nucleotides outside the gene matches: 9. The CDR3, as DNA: TGTGCCAGCAGCTCGTTGACTAGCGGGGGAGTCTACGAGCAGTACTTC. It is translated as CASSSLTSGGVYEQYF.

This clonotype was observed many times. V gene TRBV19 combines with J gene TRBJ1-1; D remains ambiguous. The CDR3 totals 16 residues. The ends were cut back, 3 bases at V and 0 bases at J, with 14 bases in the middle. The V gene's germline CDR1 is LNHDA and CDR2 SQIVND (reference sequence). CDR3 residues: CASSMRTANLNTEAFF. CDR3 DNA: TGTGCCAGTAGTATGCGAACAGCAAACCTGAACACTGAAGCTTTCTTT. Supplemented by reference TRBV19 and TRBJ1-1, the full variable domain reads DGGITQSPKYLFRKEGQNVTLSCEQNLNHDAMYWYRQDPGQGLRLIYYSQIVNDFQKGDIAEGYSVSREKKESFPLTVTSAQKNPTAFYLCASSMRTANLNTEAFFGQGTRLTVV.

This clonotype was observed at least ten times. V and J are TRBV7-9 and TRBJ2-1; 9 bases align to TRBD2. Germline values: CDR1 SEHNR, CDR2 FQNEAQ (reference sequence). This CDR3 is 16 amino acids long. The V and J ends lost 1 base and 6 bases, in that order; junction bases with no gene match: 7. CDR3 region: CASSLEGLAWGNEQFF. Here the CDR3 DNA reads TGTGCCAGCAGCTTAGAGGGACTAGCCTGGGGCAATGAGCAGTTCTTC.

The CDR3 nucleotides read TGTGCCAGCAGCGCGACAGGGTCTTTAGACACTGAAGCTTTCTTT. It translates to CASSATGSLDTEAFF. The chain is built from TRBV9 and TRBJ1-1, with 7 positions matching TRBD1. The germline CDR1 and CDR2 sequences are SGDLS and YYNGEE. The CDR3 runs to 15 residues. Losses at the gene ends were 3 bases for V and 3 bases for J; bases not matched to a gene: 8.

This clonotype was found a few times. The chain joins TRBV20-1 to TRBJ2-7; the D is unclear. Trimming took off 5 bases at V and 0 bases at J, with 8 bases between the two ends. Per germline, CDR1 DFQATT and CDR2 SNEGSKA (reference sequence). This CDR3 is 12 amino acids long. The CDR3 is CSAPTGSYEQYF. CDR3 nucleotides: TGCAGTGCTCCGACTGGCTCCTACGAGCAGTACTTC.

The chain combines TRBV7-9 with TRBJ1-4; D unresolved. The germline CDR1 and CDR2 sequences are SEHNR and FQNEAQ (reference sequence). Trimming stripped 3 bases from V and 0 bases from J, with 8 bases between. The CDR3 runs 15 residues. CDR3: CASSLVRTTNEKLFF. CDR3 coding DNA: TGTGCCAGCAGCTTGGTGCGTACAACTAATGAAAAACTGTTTTTT.

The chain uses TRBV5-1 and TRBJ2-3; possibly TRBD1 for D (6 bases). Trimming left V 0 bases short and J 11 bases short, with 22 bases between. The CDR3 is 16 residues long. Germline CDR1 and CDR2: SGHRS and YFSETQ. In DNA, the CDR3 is TGCGCCAGCAGCTTGGAGCCAGCCAGGGGAAACAGTGAGCAGTATTTT. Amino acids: CASSLEPARGNSEQYF.

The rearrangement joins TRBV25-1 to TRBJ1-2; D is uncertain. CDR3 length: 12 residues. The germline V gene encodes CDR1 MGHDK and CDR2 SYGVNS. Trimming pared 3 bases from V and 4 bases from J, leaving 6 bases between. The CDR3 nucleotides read TGTGCCAGCAGTGAGGCCCCCTATGGCTACACCTTC. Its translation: CASSEAPYGYTF.

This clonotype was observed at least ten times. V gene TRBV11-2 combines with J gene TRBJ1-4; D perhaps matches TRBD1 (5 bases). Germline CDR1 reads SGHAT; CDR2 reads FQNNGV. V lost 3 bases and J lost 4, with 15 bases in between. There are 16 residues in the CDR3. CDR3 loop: CASSFRGYANNEKLFF. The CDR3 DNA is TGTGCCAGCAGCTTTAGGGGTTATGCAAATAATGAAAAACTGTTTTTT.

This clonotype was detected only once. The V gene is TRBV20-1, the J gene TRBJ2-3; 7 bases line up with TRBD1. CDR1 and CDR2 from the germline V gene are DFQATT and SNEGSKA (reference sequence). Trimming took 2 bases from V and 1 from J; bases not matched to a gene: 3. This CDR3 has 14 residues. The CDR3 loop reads CSARPGTGTDTQYF. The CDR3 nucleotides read TGCAGTGCTAGACCTGGGACAGGCACAGATACGCAGTATTTT.

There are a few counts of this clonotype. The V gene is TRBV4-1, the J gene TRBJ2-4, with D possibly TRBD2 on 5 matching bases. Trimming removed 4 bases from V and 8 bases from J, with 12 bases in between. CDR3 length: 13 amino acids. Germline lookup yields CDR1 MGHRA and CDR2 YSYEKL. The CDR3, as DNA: TGCGCCAGCAGCCGGACCGCACTAGACATTCAGTACTTC. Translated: CASSRTALDIQYF.

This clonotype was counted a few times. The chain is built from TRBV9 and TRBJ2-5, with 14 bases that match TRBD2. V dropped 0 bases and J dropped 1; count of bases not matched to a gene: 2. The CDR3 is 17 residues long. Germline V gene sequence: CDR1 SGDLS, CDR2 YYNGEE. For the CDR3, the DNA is TGTGCCAGCAGCGTAGTGGGACTAGCGGGGGCCCAAGAGACCCAGTACTTC. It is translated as CASSVVGLAGAQETQYF.